The source of this T cell receptor (beta chain) is a study of control samples from healthy donors and cancer patients. TCRdb keeps only in-frame clones here, not all; method: immunoSEQ multiplex PCR. The top ten hold under 3.5% of the sample, which has tens of thousands of clones, about 94% seen once. The CDR3 spans 15 residues. After removal of 3 bases from V and 8 bases from J, the junction contained 8 bases not matched to a gene. Germline V gene data show CDR1 as SGHVS and CDR2 as FQNEAQ. The rearrangement links TRBV7-8 to TRBJ1-4, with 8 positions matching TRBD1. This receptor was identified in a woman under 40 in good health. Sequencing was carried out using blood. The CDR3 here is CASSFTGQGREKLFF. The CDR3 DNA reads TGTGCCAGCAGCTTTACAGGACAGGGTAGGGAAAAACTGTTTTTT.